Listed here are 21 T cell receptor beta chains from one sample, sequenced in a study of T cell clonality in common variable immunodeficiency. Study-wide results and limits: Fewer deletions and N-nucleotide insertions were reportedly seen in common variable immunodeficiency TCR beta sequences.

The antigens for these receptors are not known. Here immunoSEQ multiplex PCR was the method, and the copy in TCRdb shows in-frame clones only, minus some. There are tens of thousands of clones in the sample, none observed a single time. The specimen sequenced was peripheral blood mononuclear cells. Receptors were obtained from a human donor with common variable immunodeficiency.

This clone has a count of ten or more. From the germline J gene comes the end of the CDR3, since the read stops 3 residues before it. V gene TRBV19 combines with J gene TRBJ2-3; the match to TRBD2 covers 7 bases. This CDR3 contains 14 residues. The V segment lost 7 bases and the J segment 6 bases; nucleotides outside the gene matches: 10. Per germline, CDR1 LNHDA and CDR2 SQIVND (reference sequence). The DNA read from the CDR3 is TGTGCCAGTAAAACGGGAGGTCGGGGGGATACG. Protein sequence: CASKTGGRGDT. The full-length CDR3 reads as CASKTGGRGDTQYF.

Comments on this clone: The CDR3 goes on 3 residues after the read ends, and that part is filled in from the germline J gene. The rearrangement joins TRBV11-3 to TRBJ2-3, with D perhaps TRBD1 (6 bases). The germline gives CDR1 SGHNT, CDR2 YENEEA. This CDR3 has 12 residues. CDR3 sequence: CASSFAGETQYF. CDR3 DNA (partial): TGTGCCAGCAGCTTCGCAGGGGAGACG.

This clone turned up a few times. The CDR3 is cut off 3 residues early in the read; its end comes from the germline J gene. This chain joins TRBV19 and TRBJ2-1; TRBD2 is a possible D gene (7 bases). This CDR3 comprises 16 residues. Trimming cost V 5 bases and J 8 bases, with 22 bases left between them. CDR1 and CDR2 from the germline V gene are LNHDA and SQIVND (reference sequence). The covered CDR3 bases are TGTGCCAGTAGTCCCCGATGGGGGGGGGCAGAGGATGAG. This translates into CASSPRWGGAEDE. The entire CDR3 protein is CASSPRWGGAEDEQFF.

This clone came up many times. The missing CDR3 end, 3 residues past where the read stops, is filled in from the germline J gene. This chain uses TRBV20-1 with TRBJ1-1; 8 nucleotides agree with TRBD1. This CDR3 is 13 amino acids long. Looked up from germline, CDR1 is DFQATT and CDR2 is SNEGSKA (reference sequence). The V segment lost 1 base and the J segment 6 bases; nucleotides outside the gene matches: 4. The CDR3 spells CSARGQGIAEAFF. The part of the CDR3 DNA that was read is TGCAGTGCTAGAGGACAGGGGATCGCTGAA.

The table lists this clone with a few counts. The CDR3 end falls 3 residues outside the read, so it is completed with the germline J gene. The J gene is TRBJ2-7, the V gene TRBV18, with D possibly being TRBD1 (6 bases). There are 16 residues in the CDR3. Germline lookup yields CDR1 KGHSH and CDR2 LQKENI. Deletions cut 4 bases from V and 0 bases from J, with 16 bases between. The sequenced CDR3 bases are TGTGCCAGCTCACTTAGGCTGGACAGAGGCTCCTACGAG. This encodes CASSLRLDRGSYE. The full CDR3 protein is CASSLRLDRGSYEQYF.

The sample holds a few counts of this clone. From the germline J gene comes the end of the CDR3, since the read stops 3 residues before it. This chain links TRBV7-2 with TRBJ2-3; the D gene is possibly TRBD2 (7 bases). Trimming removed 3 bases at V and 0 bases at J, with 10 bases between. Germline loops: CDR1 SGHTA, CDR2 FQGNSA. This CDR3 spans 15 amino acids. The sequenced CDR3 bases are TGTGCCAGCAGCTTGGGGGGGCGTAGCACAGATACG. Translation gives CASSLGGRSTDT. The complete CDR3 reads CASSLGGRSTDTQYF.

A few counts support this clone. Here the CDR3 reads CASSPPGGRNYGYTF. Partial CDR3 DNA: TGTGCCAGCAGCCCGCCGGGGGGCAGAAACTATGGC. The chain links TRBV11-1 to TRBJ1-2; D might be TRBD1 (6 bases). Read sequence stops 3 residues before the CDR3 end, and the germline J gene provides the missing end. The V end lost 5 bases, the J end lost 2 bases, and 15 bases lay between the germline ends. Germline V CDR1 and CDR2: SGHAT, FQDESV (reference sequence). The CDR3 spans 15 residues.

Regarding this clone: With the read ending 3 residues before the CDR3 end, the germline J gene is used to fill in that end. The chain employs TRBV6-2 or TRBV6-3 and TRBJ1-5; no definite D call. This CDR3 has 15 residues. The germline V gene encodes CDR1 MNHEY and CDR2 SVGEGT. V shed 7 bases and J shed 4 bases, with 17 bases lying between them. The sequenced CDR3 bases are TGTGCCAGCAACGAGTTCGGGGAGAGGAATCAGCCC. Protein product: CASNEFGERNQP. The full CDR3 protein is CASNEFGERNQPQHF.

This clone has just a few counts. With the read ending 3 residues before the CDR3 end, the germline J gene is used to fill in that end. This chain uses TRBV6-1 with TRBJ2-7, with 10 bases lining up with TRBD2. V was pared by 3 bases and J by 4 bases, with 6 bases of the junction left unmatched. The germline CDR1 and CDR2 sequences are MNHNS and SASEGT. The CDR3 totals 15 residues. CDR3 residues: CASSEPSGRVYEQYF. The sequenced part of the CDR3 DNA is TGTGCCAGCAGTGAGCCTAGCGGGAGAGTATACGAG.

This clone turned up a few times. The CDR3 end is not reached by the read, which stops 3 residues before it; the germline J gene fills it in. The chain employs TRBV5-1 and TRBJ2-1; 13 positions match TRBD2. Germline V gives CDR1 SGHRS, CDR2 YFSETQ. V lost 3 bases to trimming and J lost 5 bases; unmatched junction nucleotides: 2. The CDR3 covers 15 residues. CDR3 residues: CASSYGTSGDNEQFF. Partial CDR3 DNA: TGCGCCAGCAGCTACGGGACTAGCGGGGACAATGAG.

This clone was counted a few times. The read is 3 residues too short to cover the CDR3 end, so that end is filled in from the germline J gene. The chain is built from TRBV19 and TRBJ2-6, with D maybe TRBD2 (5 bases). The CDR3 runs 15 residues. The V gene's germline CDR1 is LNHDA and CDR2 SQIVND (reference sequence). Trimming shortened V by 6 bases and J by 4 bases, and 13 bases separated the two germline ends. Partial CDR3 DNA: TGTGCCAGTAGCCCTGAGGAGCGGGGGGCCAACGTC. It yields the protein CASSPEERGANV. In full, the CDR3 is CASSPEERGANVLTF.

At least ten counts were recorded for this clone. The missing CDR3 end, 3 residues past where the read stops, is filled in from the germline J gene. The chain links TRBV20-1 to TRBJ2-1; 14 positions match TRBD2. V shed 6 bases, J shed 6 bases, and the junction held 7 bases outside the gene matches. The germline V gene encodes CDR1 DFQATT and CDR2 SNEGSKA (reference sequence). The CDR3 runs to 15 residues. The covered CDR3 bases are TGCAGTGCCCAACCCGGACTAGCGGGAGGCAATGAG. Amino acids: CSAQPGLAGGNE. The full CDR3 reads CSAQPGLAGGNEQFF.

This clone was counted at least ten times. From the germline J gene comes the end of the CDR3, since the read stops 3 residues before it. This chain joins TRBV5-5 and TRBJ1-6; D unclear. The germline V gene encodes CDR1 SGHKS and CDR2 YYEKEE (reference sequence). This CDR3 is built from 15 residues. The ends were cut back, 0 bases at V and 7 bases at J, with 11 bases in the middle. The CDR3 sequence: CASSLVPGLNSPLHF. CDR3 DNA (partial): TGTGCCAGCAGCTTGGTTCCGGGTCTGAATTCACCC.

Comment on this clone: The CDR3 end lies 3 residues beyond the end of the read and is filled in from the germline J gene. This chain joins TRBV19 and TRBJ2-4; 10 bases map to TRBD1. Trimming at V came to 8 bases and at J to 2 bases, leaving 3 bases not matched to a gene. From germline, CDR1 is LNHDA and CDR2 SQIVND (reference sequence). The CDR3 extends over 14 amino acids. The CDR3 reads CASRDRGTKNIQYF. CDR3 DNA, as far as it was read: TGTGCCAGTCGGGACAGGGGTACCAAAAACATT.

At least ten counts were recorded for this clone. The read falls 3 residues short of the CDR3 end, and the missing part is taken from the germline J gene. The chain links TRBV20-1 to TRBJ1-1; TRBD1 matches at 9 bases. CDR1 is DFQATT and CDR2 is SNEGSKA in the germline V gene (reference sequence). Trimming cost V 5 bases and J 7 bases; bases outside gene matches: 5. The CDR3 is 12 residues long. CDR3 DNA, as far as it was read: TGCAGTGCTCAGGACAGGGGAGATGAA. Amino acids: CSAQDRGDE. The whole CDR3 protein is CSAQDRGDEAFF.

To note about this clone: The read finishes 3 residues shy of the CDR3 end, and the germline J gene is used to complete it. The chain recombines TRBV30 with TRBJ1-4; D is unresolved. V was pared by 1 base and J by 1 base, with 7 bases between. The V gene's germline CDR1 is GTSNPN and CDR2 SVGIG (reference sequence). There are 14 residues in the CDR3. CDR3 DNA (partial): TGTGCCTGGAGTGCTAAGGGAACTAATGAAAAA. Its protein is CAWSAKGTNEK. The full CDR3 sequence reads CAWSAKGTNEKLFF.

This clone was seen many times. The read ends 3 residues early relative to the CDR3; the germline J gene fills the gap. The rearrangement joins TRBV29-1 to TRBJ2-7, with 12 bases lining up with TRBD2. With 0 bases clipped from V and 2 bases from J, the junction kept 8 bases outside the gene matches. Germline V gives CDR1 SQVTM, CDR2 ANQGSEA. CDR3 length: 17 residues. CDR3 DNA, as far as it was read: TGCAGCGTTGAAGATTTTCAAAGGACTAGCGGGACCTACGAG. The encoded protein is CSVEDFQRTSGTYE. The full CDR3 sequence reads CSVEDFQRTSGTYEQYF.

This clone was counted ten times or more. The read terminates 3 residues before the CDR3 end, so the remaining end is supplied by the germline J gene. The chain employs TRBV30 and TRBJ1-2; possibly TRBD1 for D (5 bases). V lost 3 bases and J 1 base, leaving 18 bases between the germline ends. CDR1 GTSNPN and CDR2 SVGIG come from the germline V gene (reference sequence). The length of the CDR3 is 16 residues. The CDR3 bases that were read are TGTGCCTGGAGGTCCAGAACAGGCGATTTTAACTATGGC. Protein sequence: CAWRSRTGDFNYG. The full CDR3 protein reads CAWRSRTGDFNYGYTF.

This clone appeared a few times. CDR3 sequence: CASSTQGKDGYTF. CDR3 DNA (partial): TGTGCCAGTAGCACACAGGGTAAGGATGGC. The V and J genes are TRBV19 and TRBJ1-2; TRBD1 is a possible D gene (6 bases). The read comes to an end 3 residues before the CDR3 does, leaving the germline J gene to fill in the end. Germline V lookup: CDR1 LNHDA, CDR2 SQIVND (reference sequence). V gave up 6 bases and J gave up 6 bases, with 14 bases separating them. CDR3 length: 13 amino acids.

This clone was recorded many times. The DNA ends 3 residues before the CDR3 does, and the rest of the CDR3 is filled in from the germline J gene. This chain links TRBV7-9 with TRBJ2-5; 11 nucleotides match TRBD2. The V gene's germline CDR1 is SEHNR and CDR2 FQNEAQ (reference sequence). V lost 6 bases to trimming and J lost 4 bases; unmatched junction nucleotides: 4. The CDR3 extends over 14 amino acids. The CDR3 loop is CASRLAGAGETQYF. The part of the CDR3 DNA that was read is TGTGCCAGCAGACTAGCGGGGGCCGGAGAGACC.

In this sample, this clone turned up a few times. The read halts 3 residues ahead of the CDR3 end, with the missing end drawn from the germline J gene. The chain combines TRBV6-2 or TRBV6-3 with TRBJ2-7; D possibly corresponds to TRBD2 (5 bases). In germline, CDR1 is MNHEY, CDR2 SVGEGT. Trimming removed 6 bases at V and 2 bases at J, with 14 bases between. The CDR3 extends over 14 amino acids. CDR3 DNA, as far as it was read: TGTGCCAGCAGCTCCGACTACACTCCCTACGAG. This translates into CASSSDYTPYE. In full, the CDR3 is CASSSDYTPYEQYF.